These T cell receptor beta chains were read from a single sample in a study of blood T cell repertoires in COVID-19. Sequencing was performed with immunoSEQ multiplex PCR; in TCRdb, only in-frame clones are kept and a portion is missing. The top ten clones hold about 2.7% of a sample with around 300,000 clones, approximately 86% of them seen once. What was sequenced was PBMCs or T cells enriched from blood (not recorded which). These receptor sequences come from a woman aged 18-30 years who had recovered from COVID-19. Each CDR3 is given with its conserved first and last residue.

V,CDR3
TRBV5-1,CASSLIGVSNEQFF
TRBV13,CASSFRQGSEQFF
TRBV19,CASDPGHATGELFF
TRBV6-5,CASSQLRQTAFF
TRBV4-2,CASSQGGQSSEKLFF
TRBV18,CASSPGQGETEAFF
TRBV9,CASSVNDGEEKLFF
TRBV5-1,CASSLGHITDTQYF
TRBV30,CASTGTSGLYNEQFF
TRBV5-1,CASSRDTSYEQYF
TRBV13,CASSLLAGVETQYF
TRBV20-1,CSAPGETQYF
TRBV10-3,CAISEALYGYTF
TRBV15,CATSRDRLYNEQFF
TRBV3-1/TRBV3-2,CASSQLDRANSPLHF
TRBV27,CASSPLSLGSGGYTF
TRBV7-2,CASRLLGGTSTDTQYF
TRBV7-2,CASSLEASGGTDTQYF
TRBV28,CASSSFSTNQPQHF
TRBV12-5,CASGLDRAMQYF
TRBV3-1/TRBV3-2,CASSLGQEAGYTF
TRBV7-9,CASSSGGAPRTNEKLFF
TRBV2,CASSGGARQYYGYTF
TRBV2,CASRSTSEGYQPQHF
TRBV11-2,CASSLDPPYRGTFANTEAFF
TRBV25-1,CASSEGVAGQGAYEQYF
TRBV2,CASSGPSGWHEQFF
TRBV29-1,CSATGTYEQYF
TRBV7-9,CASSLAMVGRGYEQYF
TRBV10-2,CASSDSLEAFF
TRBV27,CASSLGGAPANEKLFF